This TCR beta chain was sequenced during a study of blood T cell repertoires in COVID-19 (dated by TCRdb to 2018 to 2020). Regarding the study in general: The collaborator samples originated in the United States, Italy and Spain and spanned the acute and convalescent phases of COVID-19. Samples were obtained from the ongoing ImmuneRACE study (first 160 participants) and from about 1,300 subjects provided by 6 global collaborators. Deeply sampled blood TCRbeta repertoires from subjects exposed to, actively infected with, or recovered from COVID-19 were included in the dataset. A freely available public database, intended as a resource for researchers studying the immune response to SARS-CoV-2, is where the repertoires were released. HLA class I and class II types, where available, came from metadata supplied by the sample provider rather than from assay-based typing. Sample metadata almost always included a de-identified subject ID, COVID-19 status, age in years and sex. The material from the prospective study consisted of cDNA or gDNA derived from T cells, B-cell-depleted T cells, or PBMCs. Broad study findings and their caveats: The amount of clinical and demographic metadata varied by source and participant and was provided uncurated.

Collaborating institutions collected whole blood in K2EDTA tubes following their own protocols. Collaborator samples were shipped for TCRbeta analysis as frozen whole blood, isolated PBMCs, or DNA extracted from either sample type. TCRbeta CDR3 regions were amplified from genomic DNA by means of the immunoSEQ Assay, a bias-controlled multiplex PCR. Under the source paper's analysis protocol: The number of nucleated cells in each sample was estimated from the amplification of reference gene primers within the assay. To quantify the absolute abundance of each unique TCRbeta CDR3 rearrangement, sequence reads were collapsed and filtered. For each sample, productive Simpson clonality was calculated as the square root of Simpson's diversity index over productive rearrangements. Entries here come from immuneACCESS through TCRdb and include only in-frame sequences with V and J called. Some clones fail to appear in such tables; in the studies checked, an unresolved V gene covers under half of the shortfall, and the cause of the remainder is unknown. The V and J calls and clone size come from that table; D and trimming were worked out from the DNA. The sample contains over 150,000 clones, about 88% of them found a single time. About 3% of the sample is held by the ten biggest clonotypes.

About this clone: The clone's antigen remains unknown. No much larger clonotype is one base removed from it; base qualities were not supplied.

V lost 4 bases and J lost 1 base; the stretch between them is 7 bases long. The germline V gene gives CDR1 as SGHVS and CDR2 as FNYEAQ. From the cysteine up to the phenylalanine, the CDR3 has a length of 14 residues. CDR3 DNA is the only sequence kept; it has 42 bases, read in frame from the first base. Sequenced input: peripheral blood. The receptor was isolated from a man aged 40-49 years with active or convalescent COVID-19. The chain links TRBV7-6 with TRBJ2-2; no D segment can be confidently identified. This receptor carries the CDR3 CASSSAGNTGELFF. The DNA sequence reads TGTGCCAGCAGCTCGGCAGGGAACACCGGGGAGCTGTTTTTT.